This entry describes one TCR beta chain. This sample stems from a study of blood T cell repertoires in COVID-19. Overall study: T cells, B-cell-depleted T cells, or PBMCs supplied cDNA or gDNA.

Germline values: CDR1 MDHEN, CDR2 SYDVKM. The CDR3 length is 11 residues. Measured with immunoSEQ multiplex PCR; TCRdb has only the in-frame clones, and not every one. The data show some 360,000 clones, about 92% seen once. Sample: peripheral blood. V usage is TRBV28 and J usage is TRBJ1-4, with unresolved D. The sequence was collected from a woman aged 55-70 years with COVID-19, enrolled during active disease. Here the CDR3 reads CAASTNEKLFF. In DNA form, the CDR3 reads TGTGCAGCTTCAACTAATGAAAAACTGTTTTTT.